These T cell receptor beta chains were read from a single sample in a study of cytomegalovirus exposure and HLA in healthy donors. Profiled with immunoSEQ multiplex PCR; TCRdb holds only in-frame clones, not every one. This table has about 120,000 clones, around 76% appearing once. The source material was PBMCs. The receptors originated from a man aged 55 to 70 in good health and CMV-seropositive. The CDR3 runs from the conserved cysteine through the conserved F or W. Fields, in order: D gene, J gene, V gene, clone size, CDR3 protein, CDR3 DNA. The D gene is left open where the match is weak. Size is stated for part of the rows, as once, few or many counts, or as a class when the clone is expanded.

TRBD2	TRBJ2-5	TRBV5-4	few	CASSLTSGGALKETQYF	TGTGCCAGCAGCTTGACTAGCGGGGGGGCTTTAAAAGAGACCCAGTACTTC
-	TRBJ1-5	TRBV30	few	CAWSVQGRDSNQPQHF	TGTGCCTGGAGTGTACAGGGTAGGGATAGCAATCAGCCCCAGCATTTT
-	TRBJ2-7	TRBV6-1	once	CASSPPGTLFYEQYF	TGTGCCAGCAGTCCCCCCGGGACACTATTCTACGAGCAGTACTTC
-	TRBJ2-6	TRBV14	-	CASSQEFAGANVLTF	TGTGCCAGCAGCCAAGAGTTCGCTGGGGCCAACGTCCTGACTTTC
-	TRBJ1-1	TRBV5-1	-	CASSFLTLGGSTVTEAFF	TGCGCCAGCAGCTTCCTAACGCTAGGTGGGAGTACAGTGACTGAAGCTTTCTTT
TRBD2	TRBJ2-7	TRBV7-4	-	CASRGGVAGYEQYF	TGTGCCAGCAGGGGGGGGGTTGCGGGCTACGAGCAGTACTTC
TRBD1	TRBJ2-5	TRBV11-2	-	CASSSQGAGETQYF	TGTGCCAGCAGCTCCCAGGGGGCCGGGGAGACCCAGTACTTC
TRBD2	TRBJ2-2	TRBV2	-	CASSGTSGSFTGELFF	TGTGCCAGCAGCGGGACTAGCGGGAGCTTCACCGGGGAGCTGTTTTTT
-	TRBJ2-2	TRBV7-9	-	CAIQGGDGELFF	TGTGCCATCCAGGGAGGTGACGGGGAGCTGTTTTTT
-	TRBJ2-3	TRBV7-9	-	CASSLGPGNTDTQYF	TGTGCCAGCAGCTTAGGACCGGGGAACACAGATACGCAGTATTTT
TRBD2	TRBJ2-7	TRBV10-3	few	CAISEGPSGAYEQYF	TGTGCCATCAGTGAGGGACCTAGCGGGGCCTACGAGCAGTACTTC
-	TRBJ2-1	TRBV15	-	CATSTDLGNEQFF	TGTGCCACCAGCACCGACCTAGGCAATGAGCAGTTCTTC
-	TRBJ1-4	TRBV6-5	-	CASSWYQGFKEKLFF	TGTGCCAGCAGTTGGTATCAGGGGTTTAAGGAAAAACTGTTTTTT
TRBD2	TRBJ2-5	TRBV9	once	CASSVGEEGRGETQYF	TGTGCCAGCAGCGTAGGGGAAGAGGGGAGGGGAGAGACCCAGTACTTC
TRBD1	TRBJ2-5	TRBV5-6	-	CASSLLGTGEETQYF	TGTGCCAGCAGCTTGTTGGGTACAGGGGAAGAGACCCAGTACTTC
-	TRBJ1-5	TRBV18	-	CASSRESGDQPQHF	TGTGCCAGCTCACGCGAATCAGGGGACCAGCCCCAGCATTTT
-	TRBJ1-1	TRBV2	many	CASSPSPGGEAFF	TGTGCCAGCAGTCCTAGTCCCGGAGGGGAAGCTTTCTTT
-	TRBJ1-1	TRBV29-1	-	CSVREGMNTEAFF	TGCAGCGTTCGGGAGGGCATGAACACTGAAGCTTTCTTT
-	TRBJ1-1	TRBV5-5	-	CASSFERQTKAFF	TGTGCCAGCAGCTTTGAAAGACAGACCAAAGCTTTCTTT
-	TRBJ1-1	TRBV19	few	CASSIGSSRNTEAFF	TGTGCCAGTAGTATAGGGTCCTCCAGGAACACTGAAGCTTTCTTT
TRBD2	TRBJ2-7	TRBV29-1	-	CSVKLAGEYEQYF	TGCAGCGTTAAGCTAGCGGGAGAGTACGAGCAGTACTTC
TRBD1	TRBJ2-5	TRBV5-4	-	CASSSQTGKETQYF	TGTGCCAGCAGCTCCCAGACAGGGAAAGAGACCCAGTACTTC
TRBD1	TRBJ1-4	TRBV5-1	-	CASSPMGQYNEKLFF	TGCGCCAGCAGCCCTATGGGACAGTACAATGAAAAACTGTTTTTT
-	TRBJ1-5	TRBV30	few	CAWSVNRRGGQPQHF	TGTGCCTGGAGTGTAAATCGCAGGGGCGGTCAGCCCCAGCATTTT
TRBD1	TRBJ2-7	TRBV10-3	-	CAISESPGQGHRDEQYF	TGTGCCATCAGTGAGTCACCCGGACAGGGCCATCGGGACGAGCAGTACTTC
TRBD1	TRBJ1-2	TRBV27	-	CASSPRDRVDGYTF	TGTGCCAGCAGTCCCCGGGACAGGGTCGATGGCTACACCTTC
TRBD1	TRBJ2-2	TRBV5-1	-	CASSYTGDTGELFF	TGCGCCAGCAGCTACACAGGGGACACCGGGGAGCTGTTTTTT
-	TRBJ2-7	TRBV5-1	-	CASSVNPSNSEQYF	TGCGCCAGCAGCGTTAATCCGAGTAACTCCGAGCAGTACTTC
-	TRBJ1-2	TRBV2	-	CASSEVPLYGYTF	TGTGCCAGCAGTGAAGTTCCACTCTATGGCTACACCTTC
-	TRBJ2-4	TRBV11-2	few	CASSRQAGAKNIQYF	TGTGCCAGCAGCCGCCAGGCAGGTGCCAAAAACATTCAGTACTTC
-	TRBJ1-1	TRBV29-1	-	CSVEDPGGWNTEAFF	TGCAGCGTTGAAGATCCGGGGGGCTGGAACACTGAAGCTTTCTTT
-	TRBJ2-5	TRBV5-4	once	CASSLSLGQGETQYF	TGTGCCAGCAGCTTGTCTCTGGGCCAGGGGGAGACCCAGTACTTC
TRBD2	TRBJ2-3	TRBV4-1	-	CASSLLTSGGAFDTQYF	TGCGCCAGCAGCCTCCTTACTAGCGGGGGGGCATTTGATACGCAGTATTTT
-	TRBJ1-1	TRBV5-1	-	CASSNSPGGTEAFF	TGCGCCAGCAGTAACTCGCCGGGGGGCACTGAAGCTTTCTTT
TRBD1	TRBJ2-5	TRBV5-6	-	CASRPGTGGETQYF	TGTGCCAGCAGGCCCGGGACAGGCGGAGAGACCCAGTACTTC
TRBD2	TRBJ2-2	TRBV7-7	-	CASSPGTSGRITGELFF	TGTGCTAGCAGCCCAGGGACTAGCGGGAGGATCACCGGGGAGCTGTTTTTT
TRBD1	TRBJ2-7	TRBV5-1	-	CASRTGSTYEQYF	TGCGCCAGCAGGACAGGGTCCACCTACGAGCAGTACTTC
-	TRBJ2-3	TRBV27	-	CASSFFAGPSTDTQYF	TGTGCCAGCAGTTTCTTTGCGGGGCCTAGCACAGATACGCAGTATTTT
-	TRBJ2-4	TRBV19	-	CASSPSMWAGSRFNIQYF	TGTGCCAGTAGCCCCTCCATGTGGGCAGGGTCTCGGTTCAACATTCAGTACTTC
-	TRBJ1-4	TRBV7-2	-	CASSLDTPEKLFF	TGTGCCAGCAGCTTAGACACCCCCGAAAAACTGTTTTTT
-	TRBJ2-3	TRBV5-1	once	CASSTSGDSTDTQYF	TGCGCCAGCAGCACTTCAGGGGATAGCACAGATACGCAGTATTTT
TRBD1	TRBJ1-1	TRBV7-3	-	CASSPYRGSRTEAFF	TGTGCCAGCAGCCCTTACAGGGGCTCAAGGACTGAAGCTTTCTTT
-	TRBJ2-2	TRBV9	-	CASSVEGGGELFF	TGTGCCAGCAGCGTAGAAGGAGGCGGGGAGCTGTTTTTT
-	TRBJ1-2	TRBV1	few	CTSSGQVPGTSGYTF	TGCACCAGCAGCGGGCAAGTTCCAGGGACTTCTGGCTACACCTTC
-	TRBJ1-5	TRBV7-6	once	CASSYLQGKDSNQPQHF	TGTGCCAGCAGCTACCTACAGGGTAAGGATAGCAATCAGCCCCAGCATTTT
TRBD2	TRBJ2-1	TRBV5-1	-	CASTPRSGGGYNEQFF	TGCGCCAGCACCCCGCGGAGCGGGGGGGGGTACAATGAGCAGTTCTTC
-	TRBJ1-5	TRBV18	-	CASSQYVNPEGGNQPQHF	TGTGCCAGCTCACAGTATGTGAACCCCGAGGGTGGCAATCAGCCCCAGCATTTT
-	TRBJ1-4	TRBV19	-	CASSMLGGGEEKLFF	TGTGCCAGTAGTATGCTGGGAGGAGGGGAGGAAAAACTGTTTTTT
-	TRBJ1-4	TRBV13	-	CASSLGSGEGKLFF	TGTGCCAGCAGCTTAGGGTCAGGGGAAGGAAAACTGTTTTTT
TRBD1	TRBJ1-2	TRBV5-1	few	CASSWDRVSDYGYTF	TGCGCCAGCAGCTGGGACAGGGTTTCGGACTATGGCTACACCTTC
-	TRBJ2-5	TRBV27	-	CASRFSGQETQYF	TGTGCCAGCCGCTTTAGCGGACAAGAGACCCAGTACTTC
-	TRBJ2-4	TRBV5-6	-	CASSLRGIQYF	TGTGCCAGCAGCTTGAGGGGCATTCAGTACTTC
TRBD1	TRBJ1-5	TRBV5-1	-	CASSLGDRGNQPQHF	TGCGCCAGCAGCTTGGGCGACAGGGGGAATCAGCCCCAGCATTTT
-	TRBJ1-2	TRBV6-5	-	CASSYYLGSAYYGYTF	TGTGCCAGCAGTTATTATCTCGGGTCGGCATATTATGGCTACACCTTC
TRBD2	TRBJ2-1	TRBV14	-	CASSQSLFISGGEQFF	TGTGCCAGCAGCCAGAGTCTGTTTATATCGGGGGGAGAGCAGTTCTTC
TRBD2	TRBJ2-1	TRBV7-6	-	CASSLLAGETLNEQFF	TGTGCCAGCAGTTTACTAGCGGGAGAGACTCTCAATGAGCAGTTCTTC